This record looks at one T cell receptor (beta chain) sequence and its context. Data came from immunoSEQ multiplex PCR; TCRdb stores just in-frame clones and leaves some out. The table lists roughly 340,000 clones, 85% to 90% of them singletons. This sample was taken from a study of blood T cell repertoires in COVID-19. In Seattle, patients joined the study during active infection and were tracked longitudinally. V lost 3 bases, J lost 3 bases, and 11 bases stayed unmatched. The CDR3 extends over 16 amino acids. Material: peripheral blood. The clonotype was recovered from a woman aged 45-65 years with COVID-19, enrolled during active disease. This chain links TRBV23-1 with TRBJ2-7, with 7 bases matching TRBD1. Being an ORF, TRBV23-1 has a function that is uncertain. The CDR3 loop reads CASSHKACDRDYEQYF. The CDR3 coding sequence is TGCGCCAGCAGTCACAAAGCGTGTGACAGGGACTACGAGCAGTACTTC.